The 10 T cell receptor beta chains below come from one sample, sequenced in a study of T cell clonotyping in hematopoietic cell transplantation. The method was immunoSEQ multiplex PCR; TCRdb's version includes in-frame clones alone and lacks a portion of them. The repertoire holds 5,000 to 6,500 clones, with around 82% as singletons. The sequencing used peripheral blood mononuclear cells, collected 180 days after allogeneic stem cell transplant. The receptor set was obtained from a male patient aged 70 to 79 who had an allogeneic stem cell transplant from an unrelated donor, so T cells may come from the graft donor. Some clones in this sample may be carry-over from other donors' samples.

This chain joins TRBV13 and TRBJ2-3; TRBD2 aligns across 11 bases. Germline V gene lookup returns CDR1 PRHDT and CDR2 FYEKMQ (reference sequence). This CDR3 spans 16 amino acids. Germline trimming cut 5 bases from V and 4 bases from J; bases unmatched to any gene: 8. In DNA, the CDR3 is TGTGCCAGCAGCCTTTCGACTAGCGGGAAAGCAGATACGCAGTATTTT. Translation gives CASSLSTSGKADTQYF.

In this sample, this clone turned up a few times. The chain links TRBV2 to TRBJ2-7; D remains ambiguous. V lost 8 bases and J lost 1, with 15 bases in between. Per the germline V gene, CDR1 is SNHLY and CDR2 is FYNNEI. The CDR3 has 14 residues. In DNA, the CDR3 is TGTGCCAGCCGCGCCACGTGGGGTTCCTACGAGCAGTACTTC. It is translated as CASRATWGSYEQYF.

The chain links TRBV9 to TRBJ2-2; the match to TRBD1 covers 8 bases. Germline loops: CDR1 SGDLS, CDR2 YYNGEE. J was trimmed by 1 base and V by 3 bases; bases with no gene match: 5. CDR3 size: 16 residues. The CDR3 DNA reads as TGTGCCAGCAGCGGCGCCGGGACAGGGAACACCGGGGAGCTGTTTTTT. Translating it yields CASSGAGTGNTGELFF.

Points on this clone: An end of the junction differs from the germline gene, which may be a read error. The chain uses TRBV10-3 and TRBJ2-7; D assignment may be TRBD1 or TRBD2 (7 bases each). CDR3 length: 17 amino acids. CDR1 ENHRY and CDR2 SYGVKD come from the germline V gene. In DNA form, the CDR3 reads TGTGCCAGCAGTTATCCCCAGGGGGATGGGGACTACTACGAGCAGTACTTC. This encodes CASSYPQGDGDYYEQYF.

The genes are TRBV28 and TRBJ2-4; 7 nucleotides align to TRBD1. The CDR3 runs 14 residues. With 4 bases clipped from V and 3 bases from J, the junction kept 3 bases outside the gene matches. Germline V gives CDR1 MDHEN, CDR2 SYDVKM. The CDR3 protein is CASSSRTGKNIQYF. The CDR3 DNA is TGTGCCAGCAGTTCTCGGACAGGCAAAAACATTCAGTACTTC.

The chain is built from TRBV5-6 and TRBJ1-1; possible D gene TRBD1, 6 bases. The germline CDR1 and CDR2 sequences are SGHDT and YYEEEE. V lost 3 bases to trimming and J lost 2 bases, with 11 bases between them. The CDR3 is 14 amino acids. The CDR3 nucleotides read TGTGCCAGCAGCTCGTCACAGGGAAACACTGAAGCTTTCTTT. Amino acid sequence: CASSSSQGNTEAFF.

The chain recombines TRBV27 with TRBJ2-1; 13 bases agree with TRBD2. Unmatched junction bases numbered 5, after V lost 2 bases and J lost 7 bases. The CDR3 runs 16 residues. Germline assignment: CDR1 MNHEY and CDR2 SMNVEV (reference sequence). This CDR3 reads CASSLNRLAGGNEQFF. In nucleotides, the CDR3 is TGTGCCAGCAGTTTAAACCGACTAGCGGGAGGAAATGAGCAGTTCTTC.

The rearrangement links TRBV4-1 to TRBJ2-2; no definite D call. This CDR3 spans 14 amino acids. Germline CDR1 and CDR2: MGHRA and YSYEKL. Deletions cut 3 bases from V and 6 bases from J, with 11 bases between. In DNA, the CDR3 is TGCGCCAGCAGCCACCTCGTAGGGTCCGGGGAGCTGTTTTTT. This gives the protein CASSHLVGSGELFF.

This chain connects TRBV9 to TRBJ2-1; 9 bases are shared with TRBD1. Germline V gives CDR1 SGDLS, CDR2 YYNGEE. The CDR3 runs to 14 residues. The ends lost 2 bases at V and 9 bases at J; junction bases unmatched: 6. DNA for the CDR3: TGTGCCAGCAGCGTTCGGACAGGGGAGGGTGAGCAGTTCTTC. Protein: CASSVRTGEGEQFF.

The rearrangement joins TRBV28 to TRBJ1-5; perhaps TRBD1 as D (5 bases). The V and J ends lost 5 bases and 7 bases respectively, with 18 bases between them. Germline assignment: CDR1 MDHEN and CDR2 SYDVKM. CDR3 size: 15 residues. CDR3: CASSPQDSHQQPQHF. The CDR3 DNA reads TGTGCCAGCAGTCCCCAAGACAGCCATCAGCAGCCCCAGCATTTT.